The entry below describes one TCR beta chain. The target antigen is unknown. This specimen comes from a study of cytomegalovirus exposure and HLA in healthy donors. Regarding the study as a whole: For TCR beta chains, V- and J-gene trimming was later linked to a missense DCLRE1C variant. In an earlier analysis, productive rearrangement rates for most beta V segments clustered near 87% or 30%. Reports described diagnosis of cytomegalovirus status by the classifier as highly specific and sensitive.

The PCR contained 60 Vbeta and 13 Jbeta primers. TCRdb's copy holds only in-frame clones and misses some; the assay was immunoSEQ multiplex PCR. The repertoire has under 130,000 clones, more than 65% of them found once; the top ten carry about a tenth. Those who donated were healthy bone marrow donors. Input material: PBMCs. The clonotype was recovered from a woman aged 18-29 years in good health and CMV-seropositive.

CDR3 residues: CASSPLLDREGTGELFF. DNA for the CDR3: TGTGCCAGCAGTCCCCTCCTAGACAGGGAAGGGACCGGGGAGCTGTTTTTT. The chain is built from TRBV28 and TRBJ2-2, with 7 bases matching TRBD1. Germline V gives CDR1 MDHEN, CDR2 SYDVKM. The CDR3 is 17 amino acids. V gave up 5 bases and J gave up 5 bases; unmatched junction bases: 14. Complete variable domain (other parts from reference TRBV28 and TRBJ2-2): DVKVTQSSRYLVKRTGEKVFLECVQDMDHENMFWYRQDPGLGLRLIYFSYDVKMKEKGDIPEGYSVSREKKERFSLILESASTNQTSMYLCASSPLLDREGTGELFFGEGSRLTVL.